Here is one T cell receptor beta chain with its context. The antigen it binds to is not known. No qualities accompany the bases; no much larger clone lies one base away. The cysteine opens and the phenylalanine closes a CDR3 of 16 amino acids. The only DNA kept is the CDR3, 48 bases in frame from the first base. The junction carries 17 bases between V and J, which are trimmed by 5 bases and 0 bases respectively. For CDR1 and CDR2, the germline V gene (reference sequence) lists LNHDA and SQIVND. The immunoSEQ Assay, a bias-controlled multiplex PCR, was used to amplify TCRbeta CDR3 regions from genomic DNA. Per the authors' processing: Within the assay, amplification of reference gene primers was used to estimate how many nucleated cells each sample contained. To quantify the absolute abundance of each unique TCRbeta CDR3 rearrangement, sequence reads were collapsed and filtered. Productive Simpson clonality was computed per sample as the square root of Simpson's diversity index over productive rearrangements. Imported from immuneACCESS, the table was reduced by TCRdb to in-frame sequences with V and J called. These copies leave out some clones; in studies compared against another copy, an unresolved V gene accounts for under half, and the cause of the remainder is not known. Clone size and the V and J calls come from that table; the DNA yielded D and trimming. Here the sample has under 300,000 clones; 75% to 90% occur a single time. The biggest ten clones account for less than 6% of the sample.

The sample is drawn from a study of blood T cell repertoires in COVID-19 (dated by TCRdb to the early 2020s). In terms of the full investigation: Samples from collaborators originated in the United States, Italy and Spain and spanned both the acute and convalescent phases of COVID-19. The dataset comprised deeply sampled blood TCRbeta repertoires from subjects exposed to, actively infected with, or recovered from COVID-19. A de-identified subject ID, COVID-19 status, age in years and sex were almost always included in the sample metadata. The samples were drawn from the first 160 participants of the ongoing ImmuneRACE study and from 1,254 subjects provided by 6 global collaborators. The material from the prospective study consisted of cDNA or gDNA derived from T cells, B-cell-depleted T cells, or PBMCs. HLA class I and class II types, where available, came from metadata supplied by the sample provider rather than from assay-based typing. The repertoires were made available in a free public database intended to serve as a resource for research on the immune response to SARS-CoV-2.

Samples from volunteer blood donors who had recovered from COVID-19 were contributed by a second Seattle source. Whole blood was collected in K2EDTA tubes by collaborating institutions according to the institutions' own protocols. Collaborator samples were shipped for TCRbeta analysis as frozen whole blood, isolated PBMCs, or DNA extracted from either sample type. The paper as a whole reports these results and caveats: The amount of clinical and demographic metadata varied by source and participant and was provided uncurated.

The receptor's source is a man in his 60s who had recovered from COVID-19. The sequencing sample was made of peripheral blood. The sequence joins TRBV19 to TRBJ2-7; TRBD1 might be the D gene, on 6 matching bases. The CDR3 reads CASSGPTDRISYEQYF. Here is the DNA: TGTGCCAGTAGTGGTCCGACCGACAGGATCTCCTACGAGCAGTACTTC. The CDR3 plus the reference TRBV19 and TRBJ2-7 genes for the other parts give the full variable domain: DGGITQSPKYLFRKEGQNVTLSCEQNLNHDAMYWYRQDPGQGLRLIYYSQIVNDFQKGDIAEGYSVSREKKESFPLTVTSAQKNPTAFYLCASSGPTDRISYEQYFGPGTRLTVT.